The 6 T cell receptor beta chains below come from one sample, sequenced in a study of CD8+ T cells in alopecia areata (dated by TCRdb to 2016 to 2018). In light of the paper, this sample's time point label describes: baseline before oral tofacitinib. The library relied on the immunoSEQ multiplex PCR assay. To provide template for TCR sequencing, every sample had RNA extracted and reverse transcribed into cDNA. Sourced from immuneACCESS, this table was stored by TCRdb with only in-frame sequences that have V and J called. A share of the clones is absent; for the studies checked, an unresolved V gene accounts for under half, and the remainder has no known explanation. The sample records 150,000 to 200,000 clones, around 50% of which are singletons. Of the sample, roughly 14% falls within the top ten clones. This sample comprised CD4+ T cells sorted from blood, obtained at week 0. These receptors were taken from a human donor with alopecia areata.

CDR3 loop: CAWDPPQAGRLSGYTF. DNA for the CDR3: TGTGCCTGGGATCCCCCCCAGGCAGGGAGATTGAGTGGCTACACCTTC. The chain employs TRBV30 and TRBJ1-2; tentative D call: TRBD1 (5 bases). Trimming took 5 bases from V and 7 from J, leaving 26 bases between them. From germline, CDR1 is GTSNPN and CDR2 SVGIG (reference sequence). The CDR3 covers 16 residues.

This clone has a handful of counts. As DNA, the CDR3 is TGCGCCAGCAGCCGAGTACAGGGGGGCGGAAACACCATATATTTT. Protein product: CASSRVQGGGNTIYF. This chain links TRBV4-1 with TRBJ1-3; 8 bases map to TRBD1. The CDR3 has 15 amino acids. The trim removed 4 bases at V and 4 bases at J, leaving 6 bases unmatched. Germline values: CDR1 MGHRA, CDR2 YSYEKL.

As DNA, the CDR3 is TGTGCCAGCAGCTTAGACTTGCGCCCGGATACGCAGTATTTT. Translation gives CASSLDLRPDTQYF. The chain couples TRBV7-6 to TRBJ2-3; D is unclear. Germline-derived CDR1 and CDR2 are SGHVS and FNYEAQ. Trimming stripped 1 base from V and 6 bases from J, with 11 bases between. This CDR3 has 14 residues. The variable domain in full, completed from reference TRBV7-6 and TRBJ2-3, reads GAGVSQSPRYKVTKRGQDVALRCDPISGHVSLYWYRQALGQGPEFLTYFNYEAQQDKSGLPNDRFSAERPEGSISTLTIQRTEQRDSAMYRCASSLDLRPDTQYFGPGTRLTVL.

The chain employs TRBV4-2 and TRBJ1-6; TRBD1 aligns across 11 bases. The J segment lost 7 bases and the V segment lost 3 bases, leaving 8 bases of the junction unmatched. CDR3 length: 17 amino acids. CDR1 LGHNA and CDR2 YNFKEQ come from the germline V gene. The DNA for the CDR3 is TGTGCCAGCAGCCACCTAGGACAGGGGGCCGACAATTCACCCCTCCACTTT. Its translation: CASSHLGQGADNSPLHF.

The rearrangement uses TRBV29-1 and TRBJ2-7; TRBD1 aligns across 8 bases. Losses at the gene ends were 6 bases for V and 0 bases for J; bases not matched to a gene: 7. The CDR3 is made up of 14 amino acids. CDR1 is SQVTM, CDR2 ANQGSEA, per germline. The CDR3, as DNA: TGCAGCGTGACACCCGGGACAGGCTCCTACGAGCAGTACTTC. This gives the protein CSVTPGTGSYEQYF.

By share, this clone counts as medium-sized. This sequence joins TRBV7-3 and TRBJ2-3, with D unresolved. The CDR3 has 15 amino acids. V lost 5 bases, J lost 1 base, and 13 bases lay in between. CDR1 and CDR2 (germline): SGHTA, FQGTGA. CDR3 loop: CASSPRVRGTDTQYF. In DNA form, the CDR3 reads TGTGCCAGCAGCCCGAGAGTAAGGGGCACAGATACGCAGTATTTT.